This entry is about one T cell receptor (beta chain). What it recognizes is unknown. The selected patients with pancreatic ductal adenocarcinoma had surgery but no neoadjuvant therapy. Only in-frame clones appear in the TCRdb table, and some are missing; sequencing was by immunoSEQ multiplex PCR. The sample has about 97,000 clones, about 95% seen once. These data originate in a study of T cells in pancreatic ductal adenocarcinoma. Overall study findings and caveats: Blood had more productive templates and around 8.5-fold more unique clonotypes than tumor. Results skew toward the minority of patients with early-stage disease. Enrichment of CD45RO+ effector over naive T cells in tumors may bias clonality.

The sample was PBMCs. The TCR comes from a human donor with pancreatic ductal adenocarcinoma.

The CDR3 nucleotides are TGTGCCAGCTCACCTAGCGCTCTAGCCTACGAGCAGTACTTC. It specifies CASSPSALAYEQYF. V is TRBV18 and J is TRBJ2-7, with D possibly being TRBD2 (5 bases). This CDR3 contains 14 residues. From germline, CDR1 is KGHSH and CDR2 LQKENI. V lost 3 bases to trimming and J lost 2 bases, with 11 bases between them.